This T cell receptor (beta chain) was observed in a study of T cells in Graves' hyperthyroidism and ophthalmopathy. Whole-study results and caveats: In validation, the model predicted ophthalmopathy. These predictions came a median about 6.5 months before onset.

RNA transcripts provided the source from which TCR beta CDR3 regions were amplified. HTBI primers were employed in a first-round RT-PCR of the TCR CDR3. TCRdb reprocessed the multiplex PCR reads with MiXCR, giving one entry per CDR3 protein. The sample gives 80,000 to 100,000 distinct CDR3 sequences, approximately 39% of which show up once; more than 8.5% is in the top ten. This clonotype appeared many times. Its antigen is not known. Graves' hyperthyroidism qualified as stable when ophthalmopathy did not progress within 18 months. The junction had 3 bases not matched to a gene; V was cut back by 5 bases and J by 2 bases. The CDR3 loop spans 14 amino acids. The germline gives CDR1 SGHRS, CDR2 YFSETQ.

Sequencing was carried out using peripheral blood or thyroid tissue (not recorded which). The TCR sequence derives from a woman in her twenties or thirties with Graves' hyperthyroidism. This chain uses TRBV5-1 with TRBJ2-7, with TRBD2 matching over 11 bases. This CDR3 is CASRALAGAYEQYF. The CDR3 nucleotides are TGCGCCAGCAGAGCACTAGCGGGAGCCTACGAGCAGTACTTC.